This T cell receptor beta chain appears in the sequencing data of a study of T cell responses to AZD1222 COVID-19 vaccine. Comment on this clone: The antigen is undetermined.

Overall study findings and caveats: Sampled repertoires all dated from after the peak T cell response.

This CDR3 region has 16 residues. Profiled with immunoSEQ multiplex PCR; TCRdb holds only in-frame clones, not every one. The profile shows 120,000 or so clones, roughly nine tenths of them singletons. The material sequenced was peripheral blood, taken on day 0 of AZD1222 vaccination. V usage is TRBV21-1 and J usage is TRBJ1-6; the DNA was not used to check the table's D call, TRBD1. TRBV21-1 is marked as a pseudogene. This receptor was taken from an adult in good health. DNA for the CDR3: TGTGCCGTCCTTAGGCGACAGGAGACACCTAATTCACCCCTCCACTTT. It is translated as CAVLRRQETPNSPLHF.